This TCR beta chain was documented in a study of blood T cells in healthy people across ages. Germline V gene sequence: CDR1 SEHNR, CDR2 FQNEAQ (reference sequence). The CDR3 extends over 17 amino acids. Trimming pared 6 bases from V and 2 bases from J, leaving 22 bases between. Points on this clonotype: Its target is unknown.

Using a J-beta primer mix together with a sample-barcoded 5' primer, a second PCR was run for about 7 to 12 cycles. Via MiXCR, TCRdb re-called the 5' RACE reads, giving one row per CDR3 protein. The sample yields about 680,000 distinct CDR3 sequences, around 49% seen once. Notes on the study in general: Older age went with lower TCR beta diversity per million T cells, in a roughly linear way. Donors of long life had a larger count of naive CD4+ cells and greater diversity than aged donors. Reliance upon unsorted PBMCs precluded definitive naive versus antigen-experienced comparison.

The TCR sequence derives from a woman aged 60-75 years in good health. The specimen sequenced was blood. The chain recombines TRBV7-9 with TRBJ1-1, with a tentative D call TRBD1 (5 bases). The DNA for the CDR3 is TGTGCCAGCAGAACAGGCCATGCGGGGGTGGGCAACACTGAAGCTTTCTTT. It translates to CASRTGHAGVGNTEAFF. Based on the CDR3 plus reference TRBV7-9 and TRBJ1-1, the full variable domain is DTGVSQNPRHKITKRGQNVTFRCDPISEHNRLYWYRQTLGQGPEFLTYFQNEAQLEKSRLLSDRFSAERPKGSFSTLEIQRTEQGDSAMYLCASRTGHAGVGNTEAFFGQGTRLTVV.